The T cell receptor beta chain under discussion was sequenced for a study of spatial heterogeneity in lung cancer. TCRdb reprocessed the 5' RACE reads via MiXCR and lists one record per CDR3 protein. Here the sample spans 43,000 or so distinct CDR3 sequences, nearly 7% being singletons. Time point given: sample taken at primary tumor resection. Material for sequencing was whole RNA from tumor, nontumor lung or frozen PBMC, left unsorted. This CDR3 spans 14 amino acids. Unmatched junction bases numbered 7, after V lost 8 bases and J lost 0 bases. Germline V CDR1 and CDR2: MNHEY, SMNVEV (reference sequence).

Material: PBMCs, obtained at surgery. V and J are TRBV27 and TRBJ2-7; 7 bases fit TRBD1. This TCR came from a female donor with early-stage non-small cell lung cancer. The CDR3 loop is CASGNRGSSYEQYF. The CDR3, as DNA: TGTGCCAGCGGCAACAGGGGTAGCTCCTACGAGCAGTACTTC.